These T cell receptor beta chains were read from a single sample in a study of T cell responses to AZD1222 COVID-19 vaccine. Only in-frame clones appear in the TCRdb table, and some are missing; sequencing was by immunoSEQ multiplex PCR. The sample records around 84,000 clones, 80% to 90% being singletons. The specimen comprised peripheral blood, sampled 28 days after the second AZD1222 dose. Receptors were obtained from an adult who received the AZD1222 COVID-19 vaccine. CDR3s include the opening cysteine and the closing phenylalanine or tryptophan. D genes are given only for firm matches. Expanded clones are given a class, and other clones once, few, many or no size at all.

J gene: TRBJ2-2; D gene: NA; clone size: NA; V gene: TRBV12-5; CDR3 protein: CASGLNGGGELFF; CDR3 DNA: TGTGCTAGTGGTTTGAACGGTGGCGGGGAGCTGTTTTTT
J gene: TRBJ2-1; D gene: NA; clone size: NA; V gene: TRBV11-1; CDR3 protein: CAYRRFDNEQFF; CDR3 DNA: TGTGCCTATAGGAGGTTTGATAATGAGCAGTTCTTC
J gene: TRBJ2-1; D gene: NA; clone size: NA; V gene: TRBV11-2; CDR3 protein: CASSLNYNEQFF; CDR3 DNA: TGTGCCAGCAGCTTAAACTACAATGAGCAGTTCTTC
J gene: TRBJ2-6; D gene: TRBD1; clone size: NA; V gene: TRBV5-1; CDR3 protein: CASSLDNNRGRANVLTF; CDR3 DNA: TGCGCCAGCAGCTTGGATAACAACAGGGGGCGAGCCAACGTCCTGACTTTC
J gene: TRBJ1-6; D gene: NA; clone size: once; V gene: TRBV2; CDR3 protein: CASSERRGGESSYNSPLHF; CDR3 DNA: TGTGCCAGCAGTGAAAGGAGGGGAGGGGAAAGCTCCTATAATTCACCCCTCCACTTT
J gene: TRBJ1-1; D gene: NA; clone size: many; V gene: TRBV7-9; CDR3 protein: CASSLTSNTEAFF; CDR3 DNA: TGTGCCAGCAGCTTAACTTCGAACACTGAAGCTTTCTTT
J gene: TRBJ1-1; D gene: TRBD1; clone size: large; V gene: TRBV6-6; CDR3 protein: CASRDLRTGLTEAFF; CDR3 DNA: TGTGCCAGCAGAGATCTAAGGACAGGACTCACTGAAGCTTTCTTT
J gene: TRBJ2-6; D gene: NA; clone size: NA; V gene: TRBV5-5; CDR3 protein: CASSLYGASGANVLTF; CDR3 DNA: TGTGCCAGCAGCTTGTACGGGGCCTCTGGGGCCAACGTCCTGACTTTC
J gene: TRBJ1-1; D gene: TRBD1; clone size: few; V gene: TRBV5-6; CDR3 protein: CASSARDRVVNTEAFF; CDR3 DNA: TGTGCCAGCAGCGCCCGGGACAGGGTGGTCAACACTGAAGCTTTCTTT
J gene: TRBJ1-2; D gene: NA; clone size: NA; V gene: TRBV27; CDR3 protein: CASSRYRDNYGYTF; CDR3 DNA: TGTGCCAGCAGTAGATACAGGGATAACTATGGCTACACCTTC
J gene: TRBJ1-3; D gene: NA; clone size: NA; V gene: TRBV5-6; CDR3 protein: CASSPHNGAGNTIYF; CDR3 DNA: TGTGCCAGCAGCCCGCATAATGGGGCTGGAAACACCATATATTTT
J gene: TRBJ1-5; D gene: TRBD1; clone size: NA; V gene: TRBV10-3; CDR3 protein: CAISETGTGLSNQPQHF; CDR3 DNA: TGTGCCATCAGTGAGACAGGGACAGGGTTGAGCAATCAGCCCCAGCATTTT
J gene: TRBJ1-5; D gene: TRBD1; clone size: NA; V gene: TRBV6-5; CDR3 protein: CASSRTGGDQPQHF; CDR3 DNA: TGTGCCAGCAGTAGGACAGGCGGGGACCAGCCCCAGCATTTT
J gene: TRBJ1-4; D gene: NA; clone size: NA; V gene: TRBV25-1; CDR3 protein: CASMNPRQKLFF; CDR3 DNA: TGTGCCAGCATGAATCCAAGACAGAAACTGTTTTTT
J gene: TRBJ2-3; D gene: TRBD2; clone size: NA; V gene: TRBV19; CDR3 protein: CASSSGDWGTDTQYF; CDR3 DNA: TGTGCCAGTTCTAGCGGGGATTGGGGCACAGATACGCAGTATTTT
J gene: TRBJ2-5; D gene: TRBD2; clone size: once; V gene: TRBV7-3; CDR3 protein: CASSPVPLSGGVSETQYF; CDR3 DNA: TGTGCCAGCAGTCCCGTCCCCCTTAGCGGGGGGGTCTCAGAGACCCAGTACTTC
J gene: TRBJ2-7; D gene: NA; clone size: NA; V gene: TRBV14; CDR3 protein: CASSPDFGVGDSYEQYF; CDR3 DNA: TGTGCCAGCAGCCCAGATTTTGGAGTAGGCGACTCCTACGAGCAGTACTTC
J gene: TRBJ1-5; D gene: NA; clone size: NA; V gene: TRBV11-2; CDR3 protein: CASNHTALGQGNQPQHF; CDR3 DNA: TGTGCCAGCAACCACACCGCCCTGGGACAAGGCAATCAGCCCCAGCATTTT
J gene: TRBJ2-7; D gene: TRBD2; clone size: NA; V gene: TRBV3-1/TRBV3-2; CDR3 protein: CASSQGTSGGPNSKYEQYF; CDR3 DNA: TGTGCCAGCAGCCAAGGGACTAGCGGGGGGCCCAATTCAAAATACGAGCAGTACTTC
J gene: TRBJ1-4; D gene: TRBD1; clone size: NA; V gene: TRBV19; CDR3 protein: CASSETGTARVEKLFF; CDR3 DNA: TGTGCCAGTAGCGAAACCGGGACAGCTCGGGTTGAAAAACTGTTTTTT
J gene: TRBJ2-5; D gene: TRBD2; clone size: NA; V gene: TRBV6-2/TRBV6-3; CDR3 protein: CASSPRLAGGVETQYF; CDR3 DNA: TGTGCCAGCAGCCCTCGACTAGCGGGGGGGGTGGAGACCCAGTACTTC
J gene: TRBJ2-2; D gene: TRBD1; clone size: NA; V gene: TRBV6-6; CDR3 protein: CASSPGTGRTGELFF; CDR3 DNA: TGTGCCAGCAGTCCCGGGACAGGGCGCACCGGGGAGCTGTTTTTT
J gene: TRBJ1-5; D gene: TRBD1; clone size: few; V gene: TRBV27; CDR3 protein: CASSLIPGQGSQPQHF; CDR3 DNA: TGTGCCAGCAGCCTCATTCCTGGACAGGGGTCACAGCCCCAGCATTTT
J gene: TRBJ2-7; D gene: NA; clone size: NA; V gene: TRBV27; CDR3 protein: CASRPNPETYEQYF; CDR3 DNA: TGTGCCAGCAGGCCTAATCCGGAAACCTACGAGCAGTACTTC
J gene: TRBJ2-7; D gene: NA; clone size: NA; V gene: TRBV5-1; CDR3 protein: CASSLIRGSYEQYF; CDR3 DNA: TGCGCCAGCAGCTTGATTCGGGGGTCCTACGAGCAGTACTTC
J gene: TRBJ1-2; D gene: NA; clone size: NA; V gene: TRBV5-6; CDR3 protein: CASSPSVLRSDYGYTF; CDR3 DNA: TGTGCCAGCAGCCCATCGGTATTGCGGAGTGATTATGGCTACACCTTC
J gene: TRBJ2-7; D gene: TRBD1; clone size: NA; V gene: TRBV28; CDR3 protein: CASSSVGTAPVKQYF; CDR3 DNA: TGTGCCAGCAGTTCCGTCGGGACAGCCCCTGTGAAGCAGTACTTC
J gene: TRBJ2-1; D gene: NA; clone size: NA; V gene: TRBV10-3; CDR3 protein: CAIRPVGDEQFF; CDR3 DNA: TGTGCCATCAGACCAGTCGGGGATGAGCAGTTCTTC
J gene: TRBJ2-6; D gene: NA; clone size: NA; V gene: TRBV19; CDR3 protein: CASAPTGNSNVLTF; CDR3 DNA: TGTGCCAGTGCACCCACGGGAAACTCCAACGTCCTGACTTTC
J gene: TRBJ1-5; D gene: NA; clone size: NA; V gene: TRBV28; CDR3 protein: CASSLWILQPQHF; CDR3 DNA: TGTGCCAGCAGTTTATGGATTCTACAGCCCCAGCATTTT
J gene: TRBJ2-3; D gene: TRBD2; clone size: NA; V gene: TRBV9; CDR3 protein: CASSVVSSGGAGTDTQYF; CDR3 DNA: TGTGCCAGCAGCGTAGTTTCTAGCGGGGGGGCTGGCACAGATACGCAGTATTTT